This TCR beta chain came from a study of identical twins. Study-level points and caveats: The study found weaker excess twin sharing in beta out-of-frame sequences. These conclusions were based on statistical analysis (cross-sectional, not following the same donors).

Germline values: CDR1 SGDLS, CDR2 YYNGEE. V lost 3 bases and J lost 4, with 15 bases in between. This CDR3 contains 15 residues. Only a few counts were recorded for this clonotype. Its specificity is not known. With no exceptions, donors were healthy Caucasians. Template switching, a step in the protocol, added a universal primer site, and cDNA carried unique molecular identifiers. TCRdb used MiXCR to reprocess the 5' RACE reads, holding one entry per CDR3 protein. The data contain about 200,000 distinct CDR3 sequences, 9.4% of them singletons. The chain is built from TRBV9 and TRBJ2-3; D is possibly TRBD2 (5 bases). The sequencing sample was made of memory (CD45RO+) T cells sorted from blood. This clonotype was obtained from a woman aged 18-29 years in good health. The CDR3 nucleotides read TGTGCCAGCAGCGCCGGGGTAGGGTTCCCAGATACGCAGTATTTT. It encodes CASSAGVGFPDTQYF.